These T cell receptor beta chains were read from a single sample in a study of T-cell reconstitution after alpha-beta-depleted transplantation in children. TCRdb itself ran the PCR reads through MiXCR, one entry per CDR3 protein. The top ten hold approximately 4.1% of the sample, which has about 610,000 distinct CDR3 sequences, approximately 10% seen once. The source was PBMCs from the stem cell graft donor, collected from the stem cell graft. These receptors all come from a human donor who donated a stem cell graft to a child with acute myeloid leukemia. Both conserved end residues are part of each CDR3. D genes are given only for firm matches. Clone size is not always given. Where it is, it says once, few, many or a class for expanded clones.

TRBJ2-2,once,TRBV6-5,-,TGTGCCAGCAGTTACGTGGGAGACGGAGCCGGGGAGCTGTTTTTT,CASSYVGDGAGELFF
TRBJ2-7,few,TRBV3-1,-,TGTGCCAGCAGCCAAGGACGGGGGATCGGCTCCTACGAGCAGTACTTC,CASSQGRGIGSYEQYF
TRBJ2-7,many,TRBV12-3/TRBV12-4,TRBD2,TGTGCCAGCAGTCCCCTAGCGGGAGTAGGCTACGAGCAGTACTTC,CASSPLAGVGYEQYF
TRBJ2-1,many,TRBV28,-,TGTGCCAGCAGTTCTTTTCCGAGGAGCTCCTACAATGAGCAGTTCTTC,CASSSFPRSSYNEQFF
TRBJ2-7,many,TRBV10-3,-,TGTGCCATCATGGCGGATTCCTACGAGCAGTACTTC,CAIMADSYEQYF
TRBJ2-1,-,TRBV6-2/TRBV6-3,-,TGTGCCAGCAGTTACGGGGTAGAGCAGTTCTTC,CASSYGVEQFF
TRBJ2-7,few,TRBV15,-,TGTGCCACCAGCAGGGGGGCCTCCTACGAGCAGTACTTC,CATSRGASYEQYF
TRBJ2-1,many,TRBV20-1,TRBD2,TGCAGTGCTAGCCCCCGGACTAGCGTGAATGAGCAGTTCTTC,CSASPRTSVNEQFF
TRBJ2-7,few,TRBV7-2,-,TGTGCCAGCAGCTTAGAGGGTTGGGCAATGGGCTACGAGCAGTACTTC,CASSLEGWAMGYEQYF
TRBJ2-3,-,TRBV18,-,TGTGCCAGCTCCTCCGGCCCCAGGGTTGGCACAGATACGCAGTATTTT,CASSSGPRVGTDTQYF
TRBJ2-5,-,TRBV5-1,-,TGCGCCAGCAGCTTGAGCGATCCGGGCCTTGGAGAGACCCAGTACTTC,CASSLSDPGLGETQYF
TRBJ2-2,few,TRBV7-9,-,TGTGCCAGCAGCGGCCGGGCTTTGAACTCCGGGGAGCTGTTTTTT,CASSGRALNSGELFF
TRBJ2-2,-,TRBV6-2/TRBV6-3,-,TGTGCCAGCAGACCTAGTTTCGCCGGGGAGCTGTTTTTT,CASRPSFAGELFF
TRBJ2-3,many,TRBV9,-,TGTGCCAGCAGCGTAAGGTTGGGGGGCACAGATACGCAGTATTTT,CASSVRLGGTDTQYF
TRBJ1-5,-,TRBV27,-,TGTGCCAGCAGTTTTGGGCTTACTCAGCCCCAGCATTTT,CASSFGLTQPQHF
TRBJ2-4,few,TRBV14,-,TGTGCCAGCAGCCAAGCCCTTGTGGGCATTCAGTACTTC,CASSQALVGIQYF
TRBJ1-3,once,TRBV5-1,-,TGCGCCAGCAGCGAGACAGTTTTCTCTGGAAACACCATATATTTT,CASSETVFSGNTIYF
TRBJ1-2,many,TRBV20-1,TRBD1,TGCAGTGCTAGAGATCGAGACAGGGGCTATGGCTACACCTTC,CSARDRDRGYGYTF
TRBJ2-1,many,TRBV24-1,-,TGTGCCACCAGTGATCCTGGTGTGAATGAGCAGTTCTTC,CATSDPGVNEQFF
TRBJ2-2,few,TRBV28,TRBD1,TGTGCCAGCAGTCGATCCAGACAGGGGGCAAGGAACACCGGGGAGCTGTTTTTT,CASSRSRQGARNTGELFF
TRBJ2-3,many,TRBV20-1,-,TGCAGTGCCCCCCCTCCGCTTGCAGATACGCAGTATTTT,CSAPPPLADTQYF
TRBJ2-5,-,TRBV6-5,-,TGTGCCAGCAGCTACGGGGCGACTGGGGCCATTCAAGAGACCCAGTACTTC,CASSYGATGAIQETQYF
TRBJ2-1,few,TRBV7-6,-,TGTGCCAGCAGCGCCGACAGGCTCGGTGAGCAGTTCTTC,CASSADRLGEQFF
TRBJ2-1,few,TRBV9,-,TGTGCCAGCAGCGTAGGGGGGGCCTCCTACAATGAGCAGTTCTTC,CASSVGGASYNEQFF
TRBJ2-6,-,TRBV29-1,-,TGCAGCGTTGACAGGGATGGTGGTGGGGCCAACGTCCTGACTTTC,CSVDRDGGGANVLTF
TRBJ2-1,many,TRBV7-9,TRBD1,TGTGCCAGCAGCCTTGGACAGGGGTTTTACAATGAGCAGTTCTTC,CASSLGQGFYNEQFF
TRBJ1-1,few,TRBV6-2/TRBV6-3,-,TGTGCCAGCAACCGACCGGGCGACACTGAAGCTTTCTTT,CASNRPGDTEAFF
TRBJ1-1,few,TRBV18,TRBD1,TGTGCCAGCACCTTCACAGGGGCCTTCGGGAACACTGAAGCTTTCTTT,CASTFTGAFGNTEAFF
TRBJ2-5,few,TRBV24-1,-,TGTGCCACCAGTGATCAACGGCTACAAGAGACCCAGTACTTC,CATSDQRLQETQYF
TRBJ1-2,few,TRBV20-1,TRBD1,TGCAGTGCCCACGAGGCACAGGGGACCCTCTATGGCTACACCTTC,CSAHEAQGTLYGYTF
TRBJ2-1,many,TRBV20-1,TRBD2,TGCAGTGCTAGGGGGGGGAGCTCCTACAATGAGCAGTTCTTC,CSARGGSSYNEQFF
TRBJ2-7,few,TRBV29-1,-,TGCAGCGTCGGGAGCGGTCCCCGGTGGGAGCAGTACTTC,CSVGSGPRWEQYF
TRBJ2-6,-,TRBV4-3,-,TGCGCCAGCAGTCAGTCCCTCTCTGGGGCCAACGTCCTGACTTTC,CASSQSLSGANVLTF
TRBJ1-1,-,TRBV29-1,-,TGCAGCGCCGCGGGACCGACGAACACTGAAGCTTTCTTT,CSAAGPTNTEAFF
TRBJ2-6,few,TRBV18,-,TGTGCCAGCTCTCCCTACCCTGGGACCTCTGGGGCCAACGTCCTGACTTTC,CASSPYPGTSGANVLTF
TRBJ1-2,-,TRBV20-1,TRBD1,TGCAGTGTTCCTCCTGGGACAGGGGGCTTCGGTGGCTACACCTTC,CSVPPGTGGFGGYTF
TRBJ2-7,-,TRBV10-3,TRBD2,TGTGCCATCAGGGGGACTAGCGGACTCTACGAGCAGTACTTC,CAIRGTSGLYEQYF
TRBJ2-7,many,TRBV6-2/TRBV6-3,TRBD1,TGTGCCAGCAGCGAAGACAGGGGGCGGTACGAGCAGTACTTC,CASSEDRGRYEQYF
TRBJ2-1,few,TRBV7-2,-,TGTGCCAGCTTAGCGGCCCGCAATGAGCAGTTCTTC,CASLAARNEQFF
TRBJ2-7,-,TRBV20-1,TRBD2,TGCAGTGCTACAACTAGCGGGAGCCCCTACGAGCAGTACTTC,CSATTSGSPYEQYF
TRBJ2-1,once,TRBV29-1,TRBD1,TGCAGCGTTGAAGATCCCTATAGGGACAGGGGGAAGGGGCCCTACAATGAGCAGTTCTTC,CSVEDPYRDRGKGPYNEQFF
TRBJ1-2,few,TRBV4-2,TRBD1,TGTGCCAGCAGCCAAGATCAAGGGACAGTGGGCTATGGCTACACCTTC,CASSQDQGTVGYGYTF
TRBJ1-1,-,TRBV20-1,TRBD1,TGCAGTGCTAGAAAGACAGGGGGAGCTGAAGCTTTCTTT,CSARKTGGAEAFF
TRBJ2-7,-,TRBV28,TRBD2,TGTGCCAGCAACGTTCCTAGCGGGAGGGCGGCCTCCTACGAGCAGTACTTC,CASNVPSGRAASYEQYF
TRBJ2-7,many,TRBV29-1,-,TGCAGCGTTGAGAAGGGCCCCTACGAGCAGTACTTC,CSVEKGPYEQYF
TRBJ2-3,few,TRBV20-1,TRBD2,TGCAGTGCTAGAGATCATAGCGGGGTCACAGATACGCAGTATTTT,CSARDHSGVTDTQYF
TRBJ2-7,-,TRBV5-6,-,TGTGCCAGCAGCTTATTAGGTGCGAAGGGATCCTACGAGCAGTACTTC,CASSLLGAKGSYEQYF
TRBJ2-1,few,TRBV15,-,TGTGCCACCAGCAGAGATCAGGGCTCGACTTATCACAATGAGCAGTTCTTC,CATSRDQGSTYHNEQFF
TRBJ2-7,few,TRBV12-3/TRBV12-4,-,TGTGCCAGCAGTCCCGGCGGGGCTACCTACGAGCAGTACTTC,CASSPGGATYEQYF
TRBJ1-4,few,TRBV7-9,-,TGTGCCAGCAGCCCAGGTGAGGTCTTGGATGAAAAACTGTTTTTT,CASSPGEVLDEKLFF
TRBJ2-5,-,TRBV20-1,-,TGCAGTGCCACCCAACCGGGGACCCAGTACTTC,CSATQPGTQYF
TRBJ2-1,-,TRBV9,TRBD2,TGTGCCAGCAGCGGCGCTGAGCTAGCGGGACCCTTTGAAAATGAGCAGTTCTTC,CASSGAELAGPFENEQFF
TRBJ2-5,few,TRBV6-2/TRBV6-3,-,TGTGCCAGCAGTTACCGTGGCAGTTCGCAATACTTC,CASSYRGSSQYF
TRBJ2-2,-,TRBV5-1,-,TGCGCCAGCAGCTCCCAAAAAGCAGGGGAGCTGTTTTTT,CASSSQKAGELFF
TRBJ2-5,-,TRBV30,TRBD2,TGTGCCTGGAGTCAGGGGCTAGCGGGACTCCAAGAGACCCAGTACTTC,CAWSQGLAGLQETQYF
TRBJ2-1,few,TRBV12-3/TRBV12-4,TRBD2,TGTGCCAGTTTCTTCATAGCGGGAGGGTACAATGAGCAGTTCTTC,CASFFIAGGYNEQFF